A single T cell receptor (beta chain) is shown here with its context. These data originate in a study of blood T cell repertoires in COVID-19. The data were produced by immunoSEQ multiplex PCR, yet TCRdb's version contains in-frame clones alone and is incomplete. The sample holds about 250,000 clones, about nine tenths seen once. J was trimmed by 5 bases and V by 3 bases; bases with no gene match: 8. CDR1 is MGHRA and CDR2 is YSYEKL in the germline V gene. CDR3 length: 15 residues. This TCR came from a woman in her late teens or twenties who had recovered from COVID-19. The specimen was PBMCs or T cells enriched from blood (not recorded which). V is TRBV4-1 and J is TRBJ1-2; 8 nucleotides agree with TRBD1. The DNA of the CDR3 is TGCGCCAGCAGCCACCCCCCGACAGGGGTGTATGGCTACACCTTC. Its protein product is CASSHPPTGVYGYTF.